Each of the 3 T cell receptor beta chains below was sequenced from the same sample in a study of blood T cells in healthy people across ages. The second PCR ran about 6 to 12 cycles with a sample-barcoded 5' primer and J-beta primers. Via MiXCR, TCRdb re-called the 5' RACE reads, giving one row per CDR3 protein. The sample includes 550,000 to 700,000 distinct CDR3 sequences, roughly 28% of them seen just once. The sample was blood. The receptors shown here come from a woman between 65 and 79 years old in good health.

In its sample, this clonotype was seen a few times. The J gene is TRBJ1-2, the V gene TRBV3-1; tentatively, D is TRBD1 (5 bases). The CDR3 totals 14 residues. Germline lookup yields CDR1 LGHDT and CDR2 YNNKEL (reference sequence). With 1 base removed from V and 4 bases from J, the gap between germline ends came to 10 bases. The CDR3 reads CASSQGDGRYGYTF. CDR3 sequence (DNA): TGTGCCAGCAGCCAAGGGGACGGACGCTATGGCTACACCTTC.

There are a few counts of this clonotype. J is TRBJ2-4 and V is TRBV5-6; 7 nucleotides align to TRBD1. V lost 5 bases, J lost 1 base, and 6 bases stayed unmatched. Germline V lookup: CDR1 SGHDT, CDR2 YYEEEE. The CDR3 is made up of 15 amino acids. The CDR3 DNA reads TGTGCCAGCAGTCCTCAGGGGGTGGCCAAAAACATTCAGTACTTC. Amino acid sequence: CASSPQGVAKNIQYF.

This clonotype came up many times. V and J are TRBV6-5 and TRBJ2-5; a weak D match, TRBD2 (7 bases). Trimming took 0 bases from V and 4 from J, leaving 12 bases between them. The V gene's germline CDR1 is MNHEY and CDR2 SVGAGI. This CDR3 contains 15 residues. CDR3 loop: CASSYSGGPAETQYF. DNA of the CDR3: TGTGCCAGCAGTTACTCGGGGGGGCCAGCAGAGACCCAGTACTTC.